The TCR beta chain under discussion was sequenced for a study of T cells in localized non-small cell lung cancer. Study findings and constraints: Within adjacent lung there appeared a median approximately 60 of the top 100 tumor clones. Greater blood T cell density accompanied longer overall survival.

This table comes from immunoSEQ multiplex PCR, and its TCRdb copy is limited to in-frame clones, with some not included. Among 2,500 to 3,000 clones, under 25% were seen once, and the ten largest hold about 15%. From germline, CDR1 is SGDLS and CDR2 YYNGEE. CDR3 size: 15 residues. The V segment lost 5 bases and the J segment 2 bases; nucleotides outside the gene matches: 8. This clone was seen a few times. Its antigen is still unknown. The receptor's source is a woman between 40 and 69 years old with stage I lung adenocarcinoma. Sequences were derived from lung tumor tissue, sampled before any cancer treatment. V usage is TRBV9 and J usage is TRBJ2-7, with TRBD1 identical over 9 bases. The CDR3 DNA follows: TGTGCCAGCAGTGAACCGGGACAGGGTACCTACGAGCAGTACTTC. Protein: CASSEPGQGTYEQYF.